Below, 32 T cell receptor delta chains from the same sample are listed, as sequenced in a study of gamma-delta chains in newborns, infants, children. TCRdb used CATT to re-call clones from the reads. Here the sample spans fewer than 14,000 delta-chain clones, approximately 3.6% being singletons. Sequencing used blood. These receptors were taken from a child who was a newborn, infant or young child, either healthy, febrile or measles-vaccinated (not recorded which).

Turning to this clone: A much larger clone sits a single nucleotide away, making a read error possible. The rearrangement links TRDV2 to TRDJ1; TRDD3 matches at 9 bases. The CDR3 runs 20 residues. Germline CDR1 is GEAIGNYY and CDR2 is EKD. CDR3 coding DNA: TGTGCCTGTGGCACCGTAAGAGGTACTGGGGGACCCACGCACACCGATAAACTCATCTTT. It translates to CACGTVRGTGGPTHTDKLIF.

This clone turned up a few times. The rearrangement uses TRDV3 and TRDJ1; D unclear. CDR1 and CDR2 from the germline V gene are TVYSNPD and GDNSRS (reference sequence). V dropped 2 bases and J dropped 1 base, with 26 bases sitting between them. There are 18 residues in the CDR3. This CDR3 reads CAFGVLAGAQILTDKLIF. CDR3 bases: TGTGCCTTTGGCGTCTTAGCTGGAGCCCAAATTCTCACCGATAAACTCATCTTT.

CDR3 amino acids: CALGELGSCPSDKLIF. As DNA, the CDR3 is TGTGCTCTTGGGGAACTAGGTTCCTGTCCTTCCGATAAACTCATCTTT. The rearrangement links TRDV1 to TRDJ1; a weak D match, TRDD2 (5 bases). Per the germline V gene, CDR1 is TSWWSYY and CDR2 is QGS. CDR3 length equals 16 residues. With 0 bases removed from V and 3 bases from J, the gap between germline ends came to 14 bases.

This clone has just a few counts. The chain combines TRDV1 with TRDJ1; 8 bases align to TRDD3. The CDR3 spans 15 residues. From germline, CDR1 is TSWWSYY and CDR2 QGS. V dropped 5 bases and J dropped 8; count of bases not matched to a gene: 13. CDR3 nucleotide sequence: TGTGCTCTTGGGATTAAGACTGGGGGTCCCTTCAAACTCATCTTT. Translated: CALGIKTGGPFKLIF.

This clone has just a few counts. V usage is TRDV1 and J usage is TRDJ1; 10 bases align to TRDD3. This CDR3 has 20 residues. V dropped 4 bases and J dropped 8; count of bases not matched to a gene: 25. Germline V gene sequence: CDR1 TSWWSYY, CDR2 QGS. CDR3 in DNA: TGTGCTCTTGGGGCGCGCGAGGCAGAGGGCGCTACTGGGGGATGGGAGAAACTCATCTTT. It encodes CALGAREAEGATGGWEKLIF.

The rearrangement links TRDV1 to TRDJ1; possible D gene TRDD3, 5 bases. This CDR3 is 20 amino acids long. Germline V CDR1 and CDR2: TSWWSYY, QGS. V was clipped by 2 bases and J by 4 bases, with 29 bases between them. Written as DNA, the CDR3 is TGTGCTCTTGGGGAATTTTCGGTGGGGACCCGAAAGGTTTTCATCGATAAACTCATCTTT. Amino acids: CALGEFSVGTRKVFIDKLIF.

A note on this clone: One end of the junction varies from germline; a read error may be responsible. The rearrangement uses TRDV2 and TRDJ1; D is perhaps TRDD2 or TRDD3 (6 bases each). This CDR3 contains 18 residues. The germline CDR1 and CDR2 sequences are GEAIGNYY and EKD. CDR3 amino acids: CACDTVSGTGSYTDKPIF. The CDR3 DNA reads TGTGCCTGTGACACCGTTTCGGGTACTGGGTCCTACACCGATAAACCCATCTTT.

The CDR3 protein is CACDTVKEAGAGGYDTDKLIF. The CDR3 DNA follows: TGTGCCTGTGACACAGTAAAGGAAGCCGGGGCTGGGGGATACGACACCGATAAACTCATCTTT. The chain has TRDV2 and TRDJ1; 12 nucleotides agree with TRDD3. This CDR3 contains 21 residues. CDR1 and CDR2 (germline): GEAIGNYY, EKD. The ends lost 1 base at V and 0 bases at J; junction bases unmatched: 17.

This clone rates as medium-sized (0.01 to 0.1%). The rearrangement joins TRAV29/DV5 to TRDJ1, with no clear D. Germline V gives CDR1 NSMFDY, CDR2 ISSIKDK. The CDR3 has 14 amino acids. V lost 2 bases, J lost 0 bases, and 11 bases lay in between. CDR3 coding DNA: TGTGCAGCAAGGATGGGTCTAAACACCGATAAACTCATCTTT. Residues: CAARMGLNTDKLIF. Drawing the rest from reference TRAV29/DV5 and TRDJ1, the complete variable domain is DQQVKQNSPSLSVQEGRISILNCDYTNSMFDYFLWYKKYPAEGPTFLISISSIKDKNEDGRFTVFLNKSAKHLSLHIVPSQPGDSAVYFCAARMGLNTDKLIFGKGTRVTVEP.

The V call is TRDV1, the J call TRDJ1, with D perhaps TRDD3 (5 bases). The CDR3 runs to 17 residues. Between the trimmed V and J ends, which lost 1 base and 0 bases, there was a span of 15 bases. Germline V lookup: CDR1 TSWWSYY, CDR2 QGS. The CDR3 coding sequence is TGTGCTCTTGGGGAACGGGAGCGGGGAGAGTACACCGATAAACTCATCTTT. It is translated as CALGERERGEYTDKLIF.

Turning to this clone: The listed TCRdb protein conflicts with the DNA translation at residue 3, and the protein shown is translated directly from the DNA. The genes are TRDV1 and TRDJ1; 8 positions match TRDD3. Germline CDR1 and CDR2: TSWWSYY and QGS. This CDR3 has 15 residues. The CDR3 reads CAIGYWGSNTDKLIF. The CDR3 nucleotides read TGTGCTATTGGATACTGGGGGTCGAACACCGATAAACTCATCTTT.

This clone appeared a few times. This chain connects TRDV1 to TRDJ1, with 8 bases lining up with TRDD3. The length of the CDR3 is 20 residues. The germline gives CDR1 TSWWSYY, CDR2 QGS. Germline trimming cut 3 bases from V and 0 bases from J; bases unmatched to any gene: 18. The CDR3 region has the DNA TGTGCTCTTGGGGACCCCCATAGACCTGGGGGACTCTCGTACACCGATAAACTCATCTTT. The encoded protein is CALGDPHRPGGLSYTDKLIF.

The chain uses TRDV1 and TRDJ1; 7 bases map to TRDD3. With V trimmed by 4 bases and J by 3 bases, 20 bases remained unmatched. This CDR3 is 19 amino acids long. Germline CDR1 and CDR2: TSWWSYY and QGS. CDR3 DNA: TGTGCTCTTGGGGCCTTTGTCGGTGACTGGGGTTGGGTCGCCGATAAACTCATCTTT. It is translated as CALGAFVGDWGWVADKLIF.

The V gene is TRDV1, the J gene TRDJ1, with TRDD3 identical over 8 bases. The germline V gene has CDR1 TSWWSYY and CDR2 QGS. This CDR3 is 24 amino acids long. V lost 0 bases, J lost 0 bases, and 27 bases stayed unmatched. CDR3 in amino acids: CALGELNGSAQLGVGPKYTDKLIF. As DNA, the CDR3 is TGTGCTCTTGGGGAACTTAACGGGTCCGCACAACTGGGGGTCGGACCAAAGTACACCGATAAACTCATCTTT.

Of note for this clone: An end of the junction does not agree with germline; a read error may underlie this. V and J are TRDV1 and TRDJ1, with D maybe TRDD2 (6 bases). CDR3 length equals 20 residues. Germline V gives CDR1 TSWWSYY, CDR2 QGS. The CDR3 region has the DNA TGTGCTCTTGGGGAACTACGGGCCCTTCCGACGACTCCCGACGCCGATGAACTCATCTTT. Its protein product is CALGELRALPTTPDADELIF.

In this sample, this clone turned up a few times. The V gene is TRDV1, the J gene TRDJ1, with D perhaps TRDD3 (5 bases). Looked up from germline, CDR1 is TSWWSYY and CDR2 is QGS. The CDR3 contains 16 residues. Trimming removed 0 bases from V and 1 base from J, with 12 bases in between. The CDR3 sequence: CALGELGRGGTDKLIF. Written as DNA, the CDR3 is TGTGCTCTTGGGGAACTGGGCAGGGGAGGCACCGATAAACTCATCTTT.

Only a few counts were recorded for this clone. The CDR3, as DNA: TGTGCTCTTGGGGAGCGGACCCCGTACTGGGGGATAAAAGTAGATAAACTCATCTTT. Residues: CALGERTPYWGIKVDKLIF. This chain uses TRDV1 with TRDJ1; 11 positions agree with TRDD3. V was clipped by 3 bases and J by 5 bases; unmatched bases: 17. This CDR3 comprises 19 residues. Germline loops: CDR1 TSWWSYY, CDR2 QGS.

This clone was detected only a few times. For this DNA, TCRdb reports the protein of a much larger clone, which diverges at residue 3, most likely from a read error; the protein presented here is translated directly from the DNA. This chain joins TRDV2 and TRDJ1; 8 bases are shared with TRDD3. CDR1 and CDR2 (germline): GEAIGNYY, EKD. CDR3 length: 15 amino acids. Trimming took 9 bases from V and 0 from J; bases not matched to a gene: 11. The CDR3 region has the DNA TGTGCCCGTGTTGTACTGGGGGGAAACACCGATAAACTCATCTTT. This sequence encodes CARVVLGGNTDKLIF.

Comment on this clone: At one end the junction does not follow the germline gene, possibly because of a read error. The chain has TRDV1 and TRDJ1; 8 positions agree with TRDD3. The CDR3 length is 21 residues. CDR1 and CDR2 (germline): TSWWSYY, QGS. CDR3 in amino acids: CALGERGYDGYWGPYTDKLIF. In nucleotides, the CDR3 is TGCGCTCTTGGGGAAAGAGGCTACGACGGGTACTGGGGGCCTTACACCGATAAACTCATCTTT.

Comments on this clone: Other DNA sequences in this sample translate to the same CDR3. The genes are TRDV1 and TRDJ1, with 8 bases aligning to TRDD3. In germline, CDR1 is TSWWSYY, CDR2 QGS. The CDR3 sequence is 19 residues long. Germline trimming cut 4 bases from V and 0 bases from J; bases unmatched to any gene: 16. The CDR3 sequence: CALGVHFSRILGDTDKLIF. Written as DNA, the CDR3 is TGTGCTCTTGGGGTACATTTTTCTAGAATACTGGGGGACACCGATAAACTCATCTTT.

By share, this clone ranks as large. The sample contains more than one DNA sequence encoding this CDR3. The chain recombines TRDV2 with TRDJ3; D perhaps matches TRDD3 (5 bases). The germline V and J ends were trimmed by 1 base and 0 bases, with 15 bases remaining between them. Germline CDR1 reads GEAIGNYY; CDR2 reads EKD. The CDR3 has 19 residues. The CDR3 sequence: CACDTMGSRPSWDTRQMFF. The CDR3 DNA is TGTGCCTGTGACACGATGGGATCCAGGCCCTCCTGGGACACCCGACAGATGTTTTTC.

The chain couples TRDV2 to TRDJ3; 8 bases fit TRDD3. This CDR3 has 18 residues. CDR1 is GEAIGNYY and CDR2 is EKD in the germline V gene. Trimming removed 0 bases from V and 1 base from J; junction bases left unmatched: 4. This chain's CDR3 is CACDTGDTGSWDTRQMFF. DNA of the CDR3: TGTGCCTGTGACACCGGGGATACTGGGTCCTGGGACACCCGACAGATGTTTTTC.

This clone was seen more than once but under ten times. In DNA form, the CDR3 reads TGTGCTCTTGGGGAACACATCTCCTGGACTGGAACCGATAAACTCATCTTT. As protein: CALGEHISWTGTDKLIF. The V gene is TRDV1, the J gene TRDJ1; D is perhaps TRDD3 (5 bases). CDR1 is TSWWSYY, CDR2 QGS, per germline. The CDR3 runs 17 residues. Trimming pared 1 base from V and 2 bases from J, leaving 17 bases between.

This clone came up a few times. TCRdb pairs this DNA with a much larger clone's protein that differs at residue 5, likely a read error; the protein shown was translated from the DNA. This chain uses TRDV2 with TRDJ1; 9 bases are a match to TRDD3. V shed 3 bases, J shed 0 bases, and the junction held 10 bases outside the gene matches. The CDR3 is 17 amino acids. The germline gives CDR1 GEAIGNYY, CDR2 EKD. The CDR3 region has the DNA TGTGCCTGTGACGCGATCGAGGGGATACGGCACACCGATAAACTCATCTTT. Protein sequence: CACDAIEGIRHTDKLIF.

This clone appeared a few times. Its ends do not fully match the called genes, so a read error is possible. V is TRDV1 and J is TRDJ1; D is undetermined. This CDR3 region has 15 residues. Germline V gene data show CDR1 as TSWWSYY and CDR2 as QGS. The CDR3 loop reads CALGEIGPFTYKLIF. CDR3 coding DNA: TGTGCTCTTGGGGAAATCGGCCCGTTCACCTATAAACTCATCTTT.

With regard to this clone: The junction does not match germline at one end; this may be a read error. The chain uses TRDV2 and TRDJ3; 12 bases align to TRDD3. Germline V gene data show CDR1 as GEAIGNYY and CDR2 as EKD. The CDR3 contains 20 residues. The CDR3 DNA reads as TGCGCCTGTAACCCTCTACTGGGGGATACACCCTCCTGGGACACCCGACAGATGTTTTTC. Residues: CACNPLLGDTPSWDTRQMFF.

In regard to this clone: A junction end diverges from the germline sequence, so it may reflect a read error. This chain connects TRDV2 to TRDJ1; D uncertain. This CDR3 has 14 amino acids. Germline V lookup: CDR1 GEAIGNYY, CDR2 EKD. The CDR3 protein is CARDPMSVTDKLIF. As DNA, the CDR3 is TGTGCCCGTGACCCCATGTCAGTCACCGATAAACTCATCTTT.

V gene TRDV1 combines with J gene TRDJ1; the D gene is possibly TRDD2 (6 bases). With 2 bases removed from V and 0 bases from J, the gap between germline ends came to 13 bases. The CDR3 is 16 amino acids. Germline assignment: CDR1 TSWWSYY and CDR2 QGS. CDR3 in DNA: TGTGCTCTTGGGGAATACTCCCTTCCGTACACCGATAAACTCATCTTT. Translated, it gives CALGEYSLPYTDKLIF.

This clone turned up a few times. The chain combines TRDV3 with TRDJ1; 12 bases agree with TRDD3. Germline CDR1 and CDR2: TVYSNPD and GDNSRS (reference sequence). Trimming at V came to 4 bases and at J to 0 bases, leaving 27 bases not matched to a gene. CDR3 length equals 22 residues. In DNA, the CDR3 is TGTGCCTCCCCCAGGCCTTCCTGGGAGAGTCTGGGGGATACGCCGTACACCGATAAACTCATCTTT. Translating gives CASPRPSWESLGDTPYTDKLIF.

This clone has more than one count but fewer than ten. There is a difference at residue 12 between the TCRdb protein and the DNA translation, so the protein given here was translated from the DNA. The rearrangement uses TRDV2 and TRDJ1; 9 nucleotides match TRDD3. This CDR3 region has 18 residues. Trimming at V came to 3 bases and at J to 2 bases, leaving 15 bases not matched to a gene. Germline lookup yields CDR1 GEAIGNYY and CDR2 EKD. The CDR3 sequence: CACDRLVLGEQETDKLIF. The CDR3 DNA reads TGTGCCTGTGACCGACTTGTACTGGGGGAACAGGAGACCGATAAACTCATCTTT.

With regard to this clone: A clone one base away is much larger, so this may be a read error. Other nucleotide sequences from this sample produce the same CDR3. This sequence joins TRDV2 and TRDJ3, with 12 nucleotides matching TRDD3. This CDR3 has 21 amino acids. Per the germline V gene, CDR1 is GEAIGNYY and CDR2 is EKD. V trimming: 0 bases; J trimming: 2 bases; junction bases outside the gene matches: 10. The CDR3 loop is CACDTGTSGGYEAWDTRQMFF. DNA of the CDR3: TGTGCCTGTGACACCGGTACGTCTGGGGGATACGAAGCCTGGGACACCCGACAGATGTTTTTC.

The V gene was left uncalled, and the J gene is TRDJ2; the table names TRDD3, a call not compared with the DNA. This CDR3 region has 23 residues. CDR3 DNA: TGTGCTCTTGGGGAACAGAGAGACCTCATAACTGGGGGATATCAGTTGTTCGTCGCACAACTCTTCTTT. Translating it yields CALGEQRDLITGGYQLFVAQLFF.